The clone carrying this T cell receptor (beta chain) was observed at least ten times. Its antigen is currently unknown. The CDR3 is made up of 11 amino acids. V lost 4 bases and J 7 bases, leaving 8 bases between the germline ends. The germline V gene encodes CDR1 SGDLS and CDR2 YYNGEE. The sample belongs to a study of CD8 T cells in ankylosing spondylitis. Study conclusions and caveats: What seemed typical of ankylosing spondylitis blood was a TCR beta motif built from under 10 highly homologous variants.

TCRdb re-called the 5' RACE reads with MiXCR, one entry per CDR3 protein. The table shows 10,000 to 15,000 distinct CDR3 sequences, with 2.5% to 3% occurring only once. The J gene is TRBJ1-2, the V gene TRBV9; the D is unclear. The sample taken for sequencing was blood, either unsorted or a sorted T cell fraction (not recorded which). The receptor's source is a male donor with ankylosing spondylitis or in good health (not recorded which). CDR3 in amino acids: CASSRSGGYTF. CDR3 in DNA: TGTGCCAGCAGCCGGTCAGGTGGCTACACCTTC.